The 10 T cell receptor beta chains presented below share a single source sample, sequenced in a study of cytomegalovirus exposure and HLA in healthy donors (dated by TCRdb to 2017 to 2019). Libraries were built with the immunoSEQ multiplex PCR assay. For the multiplex PCR, a mixture combining 60 forward primers for TCR Vbeta segments and 13 reverse primers for TCR Jbeta segments was used. In TCRdb, the immuneACCESS table is reduced to in-frame sequences with V and J assigned. These tables do not hold every clone; where another copy was compared, an unresolved V gene accounts for under half, and the others remain unexplained. This sample's table has entries for tens of thousands of clones. Jointly, the top ten make up 8% to 10% of the sample. The sequenced material came from PBMCs. These receptors came from a male donor in good health and CMV-seronegative.

This chain uses TRBV27 with TRBJ1-2, with D hard to call. Germline lookup yields CDR1 MNHEY and CDR2 SMNVEV (reference sequence). With 0 bases removed from V and 3 bases from J, the gap between germline ends came to 8 bases. The CDR3 has 14 amino acids. CDR3 bases: TGTGCCAGCAGTTTATCGAGGGCGTACTATGGCTACACCTTC. It is translated as CASSLSRAYYGYTF.

J is TRBJ2-5 and V is TRBV6-5, with D perhaps TRBD1 (6 bases). Germline V gene data show CDR1 as MNHEY and CDR2 as SVGAGI. With 2 bases removed from V and 7 bases from J, the gap between germline ends came to 14 bases. This CDR3 is 14 amino acids long. The DNA for the CDR3 is TGTGCCAGCAGTTACACGGGACAAGCAGGGACCCAGTACTTC. It is translated as CASSYTGQAGTQYF.

The V call is TRBV11-2, the J call TRBJ2-7, with a weak D call TRBD1 (6 bases). Germline lookup yields CDR1 SGHAT and CDR2 FQNNGV. Trimming removed 6 bases at V and 3 bases at J, with 18 bases between. The CDR3 totals 15 residues. In DNA form, the CDR3 reads TGTGCCAGCAGTCCTAACCCCAGGGGAGTCTACGAGCAGTACTTC. Translation: CASSPNPRGVYEQYF.

The J gene is TRBJ1-1, the V gene TRBV19; TRBD1 is a possible D gene (5 bases). CDR3 size: 13 residues. Germline CDR1 and CDR2: LNHDA and SQIVND (reference sequence). Trimming removed 6 bases at V and 1 base at J, with 9 bases between. The CDR3 is CASREDRNTEAFF. For the CDR3, the DNA is TGTGCCAGTAGAGAAGACAGGAACACTGAAGCTTTCTTT. The whole variable domain, filled in from reference TRBV19 and TRBJ1-1, reads DGGITQSPKYLFRKEGQNVTLSCEQNLNHDAMYWYRQDPGQGLRLIYYSQIVNDFQKGDIAEGYSVSREKKESFPLTVTSAQKNPTAFYLCASREDRNTEAFFGQGTRLTVV.

The chain couples TRBV7-2 to TRBJ1-1; a possible D gene is TRBD1 (6 bases). CDR1 is SGHTA and CDR2 is FQGNSA in the germline V gene. The CDR3 loop spans 17 amino acids. V was shortened by 2 bases and J by 0 bases, with 16 bases between the two germline ends. CDR3 nucleotides: TGTGCCAGCAGCTTATTGGGGGGGCGCGGAATGAACACTGAAGCTTTCTTT. This codes for CASSLLGGRGMNTEAFF.

This sequence joins TRBV29-1 and TRBJ2-2; 7 bases line up with TRBD2. Per the germline V gene, CDR1 is SQVTM and CDR2 is ANQGSEA. V gave up 2 bases and J gave up 0 bases; unmatched junction bases: 0. The CDR3 is 14 amino acids. CDR3: CSVEREANTGELFF. In DNA, the CDR3 is TGCAGCGTTGAACGGGAGGCGAACACCGGGGAGCTGTTTTTT.

This chain links TRBV5-4 with TRBJ2-3, with 7 positions matching TRBD2. CDR1 and CDR2 from the germline V gene are SGHNT and YYREEE (reference sequence). With 4 bases clipped from V and 6 bases from J, the junction kept 5 bases outside the gene matches. CDR3 length: 13 residues. CDR3 protein: CASSTDSGDTQYF. CDR3 nucleotide sequence: TGTGCCAGCAGCACCGATAGCGGGGATACGCAGTATTTT. Looking up the rest from reference TRBV5-4 and TRBJ2-3 gives the full variable domain: ETGVTQSPTHLIKTRGQQVTLRCSSQSGHNTVSWYQQALGQGPQFIFQYYREEENGRGNFPPRFSGLQFPNYSSELNVNALELDDSALYLCASSTDSGDTQYFGPGTRLTVL.

V is TRBV18 and J is TRBJ2-5; TRBD2 aligns across 8 bases. Germline lookup yields CDR1 KGHSH and CDR2 LQKENI. V dropped 0 bases and J dropped 5; count of bases not matched to a gene: 8. The CDR3 has 16 amino acids. The CDR3: CASSPPTSGGGETQYF. The CDR3 nucleotides are TGTGCCAGCTCACCACCGACGAGCGGGGGAGGGGAGACCCAGTACTTC.

This chain uses TRBV6-1 with TRBJ1-2; D remains unclear. CDR1 and CDR2 from the germline V gene are MNHNS and SASEGT. The V gene lost 7 bases and the J gene lost 3 bases, with 9 bases spanning the gap. The CDR3 is 12 residues long. The CDR3 protein is CASKDKHYGYTF. The CDR3, as DNA: TGTGCCAGCAAAGACAAGCACTATGGCTACACCTTC.

The V and J genes are TRBV5-1 and TRBJ2-7, with D unclear. The CDR3 is made up of 13 amino acids. In germline, CDR1 is SGHRS, CDR2 YFSETQ. The V end was cut by 2 bases, the J end by 2 bases, with 8 bases between. CDR3 protein: CASSFSPAYEQYF. The CDR3 DNA sequence: TGCGCCAGCAGCTTCTCCCCCGCCTACGAGCAGTACTTC.